This T cell receptor beta chain originates from a study of a mutant IDH1 vaccine in newly diagnosed glioma. Study information: The initiation of vaccination occurred 4-6 weeks after radiotherapy alone, or with temozolomide cycles. The therapy given earlier, which was standard therapy, consisted of radiotherapy, temozolomide, or both, and most of the patients received both.

To note about this clone: Antigen: not known.

Documented time point: week 11, during vaccination. Every vaccine dose comprised 300 ug of mutant IDH1 20-mer peptide plus topical imiquimod. Method: immunoSEQ multiplex PCR; TCRdb's copy keeps in-frame clones and lacks some. Of 45,000 to 60,000 clones in the sample, 90% to 95% are singletons; the top ten hold 2.4%. The trim removed 7 bases at V and 6 bases at J, leaving 10 bases unmatched. Per germline, CDR1 MNHNY and CDR2 SVGAGI (reference sequence). The CDR3 covers 14 residues. The source of this sequence is a man aged 45-65 years with glioma. This sequence joins TRBV6-6 and TRBJ1-1; 8 bases align to TRBD1. Source: PBMCs, taken from a glioma patient whose treatment included an IDH1 peptide vaccine. CDR3 protein: CASIRQGYSAEAFF. Here the CDR3 DNA reads TGTGCCAGCATCCGACAGGGGTACTCCGCTGAAGCTTTCTTT.